This T cell receptor (beta chain) derives from a study of blood T cells in healthy people across ages. Primers used in a second PCR of about 6 to 12 cycles were a sample-barcoded 5' primer and a J-beta primer mix. One entry per CDR3 protein, called by TCRdb with MiXCR from the 5' RACE reads. In the table there are about 1.4 million distinct CDR3 sequences, 59% of which are singletons. Trimming pared 0 bases from V and 9 bases from J, leaving 12 bases between. The length of the CDR3 is 15 residues. Germline V gene sequence: CDR1 SGHAT, CDR2 FQNNGV. The chain uses TRBV11-2 and TRBJ2-6; D not certain. The source is a man aged 18 to 30 in good health. The sequencing input was blood. DNA for the CDR3: TGTGCCAGCAGCTTAGATTGGCGCCAAGGCAACGTCCTGACTTTC. It encodes CASSLDWRQGNVLTF. Full variable domain (rest looked up from reference TRBV11-2 and TRBJ2-6): EAGVAQSPRYKIIEKRQSVAFWCNPISGHATLYWYQQILGQGPKLLIQFQNNGVVDDSQLPKDRFSAERLKGVDSTLKIQPAKLEDSAVYLCASSLDWRQGNVLTFGAGSRLTVL.